Listed below are T cell receptor beta chains from one sample, sequenced in a study of T cell repertoires in cytomegalovirus infection. TCRdb fed the reads into MiXCR, producing one record per CDR3 protein. The sample lists about 310,000 distinct CDR3 sequences, 15% to 20% seen once, with approximately 12% in the top ten. Source material: PBMCs. These receptors were collected from a human donor in good health (CMV status not recorded). Some clones in this sample may be carry-over from other donors' samples. Both conserved end residues are part of each CDR3. Each record gives: V gene, clone size, D gene, J gene, CDR3 protein, CDR3 DNA. A D gene is named only where the DNA matches it firmly. Clone size, where shown, is once, few, many, or a class for clones that have expanded.

TRBV12-3/TRBV12-4	.	.	TRBJ1-1	CASSSGALNTEAFF	TGTGCCAGCAGTTCAGGGGCCTTGAACACTGAAGCTTTCTTT
TRBV10-3	.	.	TRBJ2-7	CAIQPDPSAGATYEQYF	TGTGCCATCCAACCCGATCCTAGTGCGGGCGCAACCTACGAGCAGTACTTC
TRBV11-2	.	.	TRBJ2-3	CASSLMSTQYF	TGTGCCAGCAGCTTAATGAGTACGCAGTATTTT
TRBV18	.	.	TRBJ1-1	CASSPRDLGDTEAFF	TGTGCCAGCTCACCACGTGATTTAGGGGACACTGAAGCTTTCTTT
TRBV7-2	many	TRBD2	TRBJ2-7	CASSPRGGQVEQYF	TGTGCCAGCAGCCCCCGGGGGGGGCAGGTCGAGCAGTACTTC
TRBV6-6	many	TRBD1	TRBJ1-2	CASSGQGLGHGYTF	TGTGCCAGCAGTGGACAGGGGTTGGGACATGGCTACACCTTC
TRBV12-3/TRBV12-4	many	.	TRBJ1-5	CASSFLGETTSNQPQHF	TGTGCCAGCAGTTTTCTAGGAGAAACAACTAGCAATCAGCCCCAGCATTTT
TRBV24-1	.	TRBD1	TRBJ2-1	CATSDPRDSLYNEQFF	TGTGCCACCAGTGACCCCCGGGACAGCCTTTACAATGAGCAGTTCTTC
TRBV7-2	medium-sized	.	TRBJ1-5	CASSFQPLGGEPQHF	TGTGCCAGCAGCTTTCAACCACTGGGGGGAGAGCCCCAGCATTTT
TRBV5-6	few	.	TRBJ1-4	CASSDGGGTENEKLFF	TGTGCCAGCAGCGATGGGGGGGGGACGGAAAATGAAAAACTGTTTTTT
TRBV28	few	.	TRBJ2-3	CASRGPGGRTDTQYF	TGTGCCAGCAGAGGCCCCGGGGGGCGCACAGATACGCAGTATTTT
TRBV7-9	.	.	TRBJ1-1	CASSLGFSGLEAFF	TGTGCCAGCAGCTTAGGGTTTTCGGGGCTTGAAGCTTTCTTT
TRBV20-1	few	.	TRBJ2-1	CSAKRGVLFYNEQFF	TGCAGTGCGAAGAGAGGGGTGCTATTTTACAATGAGCAGTTCTTC
TRBV6-1	few	TRBD1	TRBJ1-5	CASKWTGSQPQHF	TGTGCCAGCAAGTGGACAGGCTCTCAGCCCCAGCATTTT
TRBV7-3	.	TRBD1	TRBJ2-3	CASSLLGQITDTQYF	TGTGCCAGCAGCCTCTTGGGACAGATCACAGATACGCAGTATTTT
TRBV6-2/TRBV6-3	few	.	TRBJ2-4	CASSYDRSLSLAKNIQYF	TGTGCCAGCAGTTACGACAGGTCGCTCAGCCTAGCCAAAAACATTCAGTACTTC
TRBV28	many	.	TRBJ1-3	CASRGPGGRNTIYF	TGTGCCAGCAGGGGACCGGGTGGAAGAAACACCATATATTTT
TRBV7-2	many	.	TRBJ1-5	CASSLDHLNQPQHF	TGTGCCAGCAGCTTAGATCATCTCAATCAGCCCCAGCATTTT
TRBV6-2/TRBV6-3	once	TRBD1	TRBJ1-1	CASSSDRREEAFF	TGTGCCAGCAGTTCGGACAGGCGCGAGGAAGCTTTCTTT
TRBV7-2	.	.	TRBJ2-2	CASSLAREVGELFF	TGTGCCAGCAGCTTAGCGAGGGAAGTCGGGGAGCTGTTTTTT
TRBV4-1	.	TRBD1	TRBJ1-2	CASSQAPGGARGYTF	TGCGCCAGCAGCCAAGCTCCAGGGGGCGCGAGAGGCTACACCTTC
TRBV7-2	many	.	TRBJ1-2	CASSLQSNQGYTF	TGTGCCAGCAGCTTACAGAGCAATCAGGGCTACACCTTC
TRBV28	many	TRBD2	TRBJ2-5	CASSSISLLAGGRFQETQYF	TGTGCCAGCAGTTCAATATCCCTCCTAGCGGGGGGAAGATTCCAAGAGACCCAGTACTTC
TRBV6-1	many	.	TRBJ2-7	CASTVNYEQYF	TGTGCCAGCACAGTGAACTACGAGCAGTACTTC
TRBV20-1	few	TRBD1	TRBJ1-1	CSARARGLFDTEAFF	TGCAGTGCTAGGGCCAGGGGGCTATTTGACACTGAAGCTTTCTTT
TRBV6-2/TRBV6-3	.	TRBD1	TRBJ2-1	CASMNGTGFYNEQFF	TGTGCCAGCATGAACGGGACAGGGTTCTACAATGAGCAGTTCTTC
TRBV4-3	.	TRBD1	TRBJ1-4	CASSPPISPDHRGVWEKLFF	TGCGCCAGCAGCCCTCCAATCTCACCAGACCACAGGGGGGTTTGGGAAAAACTGTTTTTT
TRBV13	few	TRBD1	TRBJ2-7	CASSQGQAIGYEQYF	TGTGCCAGCAGCCAGGGACAGGCGATCGGATACGAGCAGTACTTC
TRBV12-3/TRBV12-4	many	.	TRBJ1-3	CASSPMGPSSGNTIYF	TGTGCCAGCAGCCCGATGGGACCTAGCTCTGGAAACACCATATATTTT
TRBV4-1	many	TRBD1	TRBJ2-7	CASSQDLTGISYEQYF	TGCGCCAGCAGCCAAGATTTGACAGGGATTTCCTACGAGCAGTACTTC
TRBV2	few	.	TRBJ1-3	CASNAGPSSGNTIYF	TGTGCCAGCAACGCGGGTCCGAGCTCTGGAAACACCATATATTTT
TRBV7-2	many	TRBD1	TRBJ2-7	CASSTGQGKKQYF	TGTGCCAGCAGCACGGGACAGGGGAAAAAGCAGTACTTC